This T cell receptor beta chain comes out of a study of blood T cell repertoires in COVID-19 (dated by TCRdb to about 2020). As for the study more broadly: Collaborator samples came from the United States, Italy and Spain and covered acute and convalescent phases of COVID-19. The material from the prospective study consisted of cDNA or gDNA derived from T cells, B-cell-depleted T cells, or PBMCs. Subjects who had been exposed to COVID-19, were actively infected with it, or had recovered from it provided the deeply sampled blood TCRbeta repertoires that made up the dataset. A freely available public database, intended as a resource for researchers studying the immune response to SARS-CoV-2, is where the repertoires were released. The samples were drawn from two sources: the first 160 participants of the ongoing ImmuneRACE study, and 1,254 subjects contributed by 6 global collaborators. The sample metadata nearly always contained a de-identified subject ID, COVID-19 status, age in years and sex. Where HLA class I and class II types were available, the types were taken from metadata supplied by the sample provider, not from assay-based typing.

Concerning this clone itself: Its cognate antigen has yet to be identified. Per-nucleotide qualities are absent, and no much larger clonotype sits a single base away.

The research as a whole found: The amount of clinical and demographic metadata varied by source and participant and was provided uncurated.

Based on the germline V gene, the CDR1 and CDR2 sequences are ENHRY and SYGVKD. Unmatched junction bases come to 7, with V trimmed by 3 bases and J by 8 bases. The CDR3 measures 15 amino acids from cysteine to phenylalanine. Of all the DNA, just the CDR3 is kept, 45 bases in frame from base 1. TCRbeta CDR3 regions were amplified from genomic DNA by means of the immunoSEQ Assay, a bias-controlled multiplex PCR. The paper's data handling went like this. Nucleated cell counts per sample were estimated from amplification of reference gene primers within the assay. Sequence reads were collapsed and filtered to measure the absolute abundance of every unique TCRbeta CDR3 rearrangement. For each sample, productive Simpson clonality was calculated as the square root of Simpson's diversity index across productive rearrangements. The immuneACCESS repertoire file appears here via TCRdb, limited to in-frame rearrangements. These files lack a portion of the clones; in checked studies, under half of the deficit traces to unresolved V genes, and the cause of the others is not known. V and J calls and clone size are given by that table; D and trimming were obtained from the DNA. The sample table records approximately 130,000 clones; 88% of these occur just once. Jointly, the top ten make up approximately 1.4% of the sample.

Whole blood was collected in K2EDTA tubes by collaborating institutions according to the institutions' own protocols. Collaborator samples were shipped for TCRbeta analysis as frozen whole blood, isolated PBMCs, or DNA extracted from either sample type. The receptor was derived from a human donor in a cohort sampled during active COVID-19. The chain couples TRBV10-3 to TRBJ1-6, with 7 bases in between that match TRBD1. Input material: peripheral blood. The CDR3 loop reads CAISDSGRGYSPLHF. The bases read TGTGCCATCAGTGATTCAGGCAGGGGGTATTCACCCCTCCACTTT.